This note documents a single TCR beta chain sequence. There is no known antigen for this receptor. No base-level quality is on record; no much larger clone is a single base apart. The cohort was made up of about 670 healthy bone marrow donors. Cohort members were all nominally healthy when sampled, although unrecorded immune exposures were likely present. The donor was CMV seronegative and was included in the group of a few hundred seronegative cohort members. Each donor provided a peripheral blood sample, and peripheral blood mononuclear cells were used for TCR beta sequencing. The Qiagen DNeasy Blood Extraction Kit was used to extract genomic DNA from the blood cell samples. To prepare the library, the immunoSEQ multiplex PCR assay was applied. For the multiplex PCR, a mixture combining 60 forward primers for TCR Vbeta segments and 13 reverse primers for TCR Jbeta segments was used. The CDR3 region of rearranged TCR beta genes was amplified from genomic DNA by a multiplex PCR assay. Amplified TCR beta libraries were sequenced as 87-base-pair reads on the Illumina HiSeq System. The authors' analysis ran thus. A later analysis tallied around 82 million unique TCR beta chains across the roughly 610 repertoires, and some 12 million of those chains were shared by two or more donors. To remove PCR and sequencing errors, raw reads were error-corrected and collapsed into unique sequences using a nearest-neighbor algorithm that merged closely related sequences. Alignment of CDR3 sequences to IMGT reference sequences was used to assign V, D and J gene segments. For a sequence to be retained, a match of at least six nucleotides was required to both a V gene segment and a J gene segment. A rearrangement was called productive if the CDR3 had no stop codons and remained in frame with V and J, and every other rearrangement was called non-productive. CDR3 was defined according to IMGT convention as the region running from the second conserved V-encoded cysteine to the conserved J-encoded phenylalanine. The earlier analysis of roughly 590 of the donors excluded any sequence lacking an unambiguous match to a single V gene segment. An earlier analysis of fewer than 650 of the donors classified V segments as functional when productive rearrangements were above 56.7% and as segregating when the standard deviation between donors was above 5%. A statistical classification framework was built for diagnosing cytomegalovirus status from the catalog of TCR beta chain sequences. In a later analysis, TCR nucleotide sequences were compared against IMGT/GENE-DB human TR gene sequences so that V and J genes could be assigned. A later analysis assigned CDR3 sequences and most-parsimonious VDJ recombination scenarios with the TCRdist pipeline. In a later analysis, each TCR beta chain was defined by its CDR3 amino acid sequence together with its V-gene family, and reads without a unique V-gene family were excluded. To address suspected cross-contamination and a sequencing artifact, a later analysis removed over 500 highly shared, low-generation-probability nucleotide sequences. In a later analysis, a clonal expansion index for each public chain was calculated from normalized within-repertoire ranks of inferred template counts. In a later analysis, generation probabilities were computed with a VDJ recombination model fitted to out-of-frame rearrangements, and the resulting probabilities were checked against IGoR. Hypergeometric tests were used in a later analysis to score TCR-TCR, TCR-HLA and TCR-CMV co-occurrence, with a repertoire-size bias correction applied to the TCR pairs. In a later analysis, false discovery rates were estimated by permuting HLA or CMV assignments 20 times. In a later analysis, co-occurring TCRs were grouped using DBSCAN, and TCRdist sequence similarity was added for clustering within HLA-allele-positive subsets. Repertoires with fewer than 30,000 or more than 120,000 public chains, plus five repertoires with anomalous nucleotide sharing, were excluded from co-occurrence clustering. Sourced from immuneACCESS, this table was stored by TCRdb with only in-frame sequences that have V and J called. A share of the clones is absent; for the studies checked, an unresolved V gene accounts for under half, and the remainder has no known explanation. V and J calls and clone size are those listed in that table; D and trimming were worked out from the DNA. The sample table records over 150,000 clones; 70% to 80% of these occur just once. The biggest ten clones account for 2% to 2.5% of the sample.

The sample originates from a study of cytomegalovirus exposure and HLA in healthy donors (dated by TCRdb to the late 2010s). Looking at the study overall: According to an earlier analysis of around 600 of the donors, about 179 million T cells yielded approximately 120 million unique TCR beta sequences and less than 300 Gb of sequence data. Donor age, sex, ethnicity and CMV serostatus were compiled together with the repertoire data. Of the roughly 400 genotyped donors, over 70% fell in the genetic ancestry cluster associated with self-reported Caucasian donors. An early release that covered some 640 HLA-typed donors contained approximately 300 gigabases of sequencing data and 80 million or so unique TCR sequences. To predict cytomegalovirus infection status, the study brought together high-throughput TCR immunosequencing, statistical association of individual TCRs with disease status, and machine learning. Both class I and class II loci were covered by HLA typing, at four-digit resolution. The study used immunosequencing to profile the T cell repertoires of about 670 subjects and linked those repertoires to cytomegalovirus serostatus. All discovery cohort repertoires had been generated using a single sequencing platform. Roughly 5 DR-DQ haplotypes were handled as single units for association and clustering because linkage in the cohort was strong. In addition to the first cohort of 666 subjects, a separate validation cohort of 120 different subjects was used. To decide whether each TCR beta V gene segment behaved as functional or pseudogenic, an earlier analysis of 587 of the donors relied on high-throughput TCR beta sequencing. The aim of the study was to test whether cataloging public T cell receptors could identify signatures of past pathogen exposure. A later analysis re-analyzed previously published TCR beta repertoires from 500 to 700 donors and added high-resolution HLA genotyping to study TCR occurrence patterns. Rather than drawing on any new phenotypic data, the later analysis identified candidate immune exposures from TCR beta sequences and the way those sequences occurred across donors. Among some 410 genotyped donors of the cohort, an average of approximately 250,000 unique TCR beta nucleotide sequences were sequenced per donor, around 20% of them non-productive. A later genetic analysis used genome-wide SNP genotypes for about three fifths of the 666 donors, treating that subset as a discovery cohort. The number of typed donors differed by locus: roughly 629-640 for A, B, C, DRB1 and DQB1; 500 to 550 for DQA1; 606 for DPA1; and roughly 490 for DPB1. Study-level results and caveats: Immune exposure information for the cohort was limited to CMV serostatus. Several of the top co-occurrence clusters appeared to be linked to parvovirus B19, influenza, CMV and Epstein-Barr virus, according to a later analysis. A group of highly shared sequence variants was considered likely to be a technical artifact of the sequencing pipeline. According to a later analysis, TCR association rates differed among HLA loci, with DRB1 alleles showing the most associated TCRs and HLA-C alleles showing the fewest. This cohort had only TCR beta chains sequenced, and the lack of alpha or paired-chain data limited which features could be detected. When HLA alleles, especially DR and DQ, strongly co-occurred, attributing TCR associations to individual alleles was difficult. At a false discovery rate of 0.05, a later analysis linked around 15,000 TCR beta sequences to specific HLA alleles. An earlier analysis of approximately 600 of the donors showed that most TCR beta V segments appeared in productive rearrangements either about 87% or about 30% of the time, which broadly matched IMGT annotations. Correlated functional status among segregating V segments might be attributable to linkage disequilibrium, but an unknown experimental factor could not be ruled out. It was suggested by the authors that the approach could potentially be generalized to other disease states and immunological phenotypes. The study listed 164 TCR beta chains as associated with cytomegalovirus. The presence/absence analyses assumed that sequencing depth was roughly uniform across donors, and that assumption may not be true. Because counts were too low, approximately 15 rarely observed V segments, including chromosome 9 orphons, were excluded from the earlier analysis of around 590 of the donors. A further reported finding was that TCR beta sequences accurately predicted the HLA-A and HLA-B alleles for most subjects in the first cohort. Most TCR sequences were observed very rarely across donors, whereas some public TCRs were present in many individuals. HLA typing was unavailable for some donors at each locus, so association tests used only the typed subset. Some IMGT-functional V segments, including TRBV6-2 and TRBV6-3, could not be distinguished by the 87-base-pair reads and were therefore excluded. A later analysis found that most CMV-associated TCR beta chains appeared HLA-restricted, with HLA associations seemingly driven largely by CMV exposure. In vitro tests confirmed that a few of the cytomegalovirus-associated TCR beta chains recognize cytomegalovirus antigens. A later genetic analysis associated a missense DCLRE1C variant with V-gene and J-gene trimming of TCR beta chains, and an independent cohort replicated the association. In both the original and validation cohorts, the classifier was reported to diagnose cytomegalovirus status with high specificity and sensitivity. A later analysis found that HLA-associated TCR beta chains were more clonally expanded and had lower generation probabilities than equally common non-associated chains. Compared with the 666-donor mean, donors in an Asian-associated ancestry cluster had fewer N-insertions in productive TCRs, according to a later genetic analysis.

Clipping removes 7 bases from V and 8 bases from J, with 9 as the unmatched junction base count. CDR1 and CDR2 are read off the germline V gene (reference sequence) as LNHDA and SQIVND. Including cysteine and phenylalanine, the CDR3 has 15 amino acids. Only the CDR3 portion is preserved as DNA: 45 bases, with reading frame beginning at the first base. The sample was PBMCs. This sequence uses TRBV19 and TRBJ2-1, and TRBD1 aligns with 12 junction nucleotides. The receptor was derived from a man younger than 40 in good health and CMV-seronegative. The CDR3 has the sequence CASKRGQGARDEQFF. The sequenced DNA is TGTGCCAGTAAAAGGGGACAGGGGGCTCGGGATGAGCAGTTCTTC. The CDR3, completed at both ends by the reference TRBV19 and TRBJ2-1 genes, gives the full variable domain DGGITQSPKYLFRKEGQNVTLSCEQNLNHDAMYWYRQDPGQGLRLIYYSQIVNDFQKGDIAEGYSVSREKKESFPLTVTSAQKNPTAFYLCASKRGQGARDEQFFGPGTRLTVL.